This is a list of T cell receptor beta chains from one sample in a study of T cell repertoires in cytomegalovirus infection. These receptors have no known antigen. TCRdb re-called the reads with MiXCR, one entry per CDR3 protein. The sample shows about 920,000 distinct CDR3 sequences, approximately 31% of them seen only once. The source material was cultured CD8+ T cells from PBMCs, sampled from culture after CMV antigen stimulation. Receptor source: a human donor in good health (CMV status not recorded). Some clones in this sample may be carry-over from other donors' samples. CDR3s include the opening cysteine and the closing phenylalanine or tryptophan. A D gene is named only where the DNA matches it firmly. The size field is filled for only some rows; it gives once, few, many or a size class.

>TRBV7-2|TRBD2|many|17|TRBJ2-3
TGTGCCAGCAGCTTCGGTAGCGGGGCGTCTCGCACAGATACGCAGTATTTT
CASSFGSGASRTDTQYF
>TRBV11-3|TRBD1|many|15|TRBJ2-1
TGTGCCAGCAGCTTGTTGGGACAGGGGGCGTCTGAGCAGTTCTTC
CASSLLGQGASEQFF
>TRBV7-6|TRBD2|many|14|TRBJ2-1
TGTGCCAGCAGTCGACTAGCGGGGCGGAATGAGCAGTTCTTC
CASSRLAGRNEQFF
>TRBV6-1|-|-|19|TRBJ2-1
TGTGCCAGCAGTGAAGCAGGACGCAGACCGTTAACTAAATACAATGAGCAGTTCTTC
CASSEAGRRPLTKYNEQFF
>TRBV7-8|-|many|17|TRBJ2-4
TGTGCCAGCAGCTTGACGGCGGGGGCCCGGGACAAAAACATTCAGTACTTC
CASSLTAGARDKNIQYF
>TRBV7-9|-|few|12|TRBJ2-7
TGTGCCAGCAGCTTGGGCGAAGACGAGCAGTACTTC
CASSLGEDEQYF
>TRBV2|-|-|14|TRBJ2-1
TGTGCCAGCCCCGGGCCGAGCTCCTACAATGAGCAGTTCTTC
CASPGPSSYNEQFF
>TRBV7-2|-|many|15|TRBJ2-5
TGTGCCAGCAGCGTAATGGACAGCTCCCAAGAGACCCAGTACTTC
CASSVMDSSQETQYF
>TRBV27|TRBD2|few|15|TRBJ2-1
TGTGCCACCTTTGGCGGGACCGCCGGGGGGAATGAGCAGTTCTTC
CATFGGTAGGNEQFF
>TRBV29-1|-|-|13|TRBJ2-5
TGCAGCGTTGAGGAGGGGCCTGGGGAGACCCAGTACTTC
CSVEEGPGETQYF
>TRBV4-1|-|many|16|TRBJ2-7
TGCGCCAGCAGCCAAAGGGCTGCGGGGAGGTCGGGGGAGCAGTACTTC
CASSQRAAGRSGEQYF
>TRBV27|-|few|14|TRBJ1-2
TGTGCCAGCAGTCCGCCCGGGGGCCGGGGTGGCTACACCTTC
CASSPPGGRGGYTF
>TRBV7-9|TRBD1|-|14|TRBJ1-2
TGTGCCAGCAGCTCGGACAGGGAAGTCTATGGCTACACCTTC
CASSSDREVYGYTF
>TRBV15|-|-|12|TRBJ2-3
TGTGCCACCAGCGCTGGCCAAGATACGCAGTATTTT
CATSAGQDTQYF
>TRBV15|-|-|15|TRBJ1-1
TGTGCCACCAGCAGGGACAGAATGATGAACACTGAAGCTTTCTTT
CATSRDRMMNTEAFF
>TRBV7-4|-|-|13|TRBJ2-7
TGTGCCAGCAGGGGGTACTCGGCGTACGAGCAGTACTTC
CASRGYSAYEQYF
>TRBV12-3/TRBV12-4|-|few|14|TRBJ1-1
TGTGCCAGCAGTTTGAGTCAGGGGTACACTGAAGCTTTCTTT
CASSLSQGYTEAFF
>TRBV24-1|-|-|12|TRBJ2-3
TGTGCCACCAGTTGGGGGGCAGATACGCAGTATTTT
CATSWGADTQYF
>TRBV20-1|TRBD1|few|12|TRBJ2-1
TGCAGCACCAGGGGGCAATACAATGAGCAGTTCTTC
CSTRGQYNEQFF
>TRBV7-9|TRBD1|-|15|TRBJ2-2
TGTGCCAGCAGCTTATACGAGGGGGCGGCCGGGGAGCTGTTTTTT
CASSLYEGAAGELFF
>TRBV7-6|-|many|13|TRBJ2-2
TGTGCCAGCAGCGAATGGACGGCCGGGGAGCTGTTTTTT
CASSEWTAGELFF
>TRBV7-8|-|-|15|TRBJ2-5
TGTGCCAGCAGCTTAGCGGCGACGGACCAAGAGACCCAGTACTTC
CASSLAATDQETQYF
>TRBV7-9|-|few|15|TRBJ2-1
TGTGCCAGCAGCTTAACGCGCAACGCCTACAATGAGCAGTTCTTC
CASSLTRNAYNEQFF
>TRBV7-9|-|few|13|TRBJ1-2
TGTGCCAGCAGCTTAGCAGGGGTCGATGGCTACACCTTC
CASSLAGVDGYTF
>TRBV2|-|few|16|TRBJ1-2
TGTGCCAGCAGTGAAACGAGGACGGGGGTTGGCTATGGCTACACCTTC
CASSETRTGVGYGYTF
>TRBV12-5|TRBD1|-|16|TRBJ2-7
TGTGCTAGTGGTTTCCCTCTAAGACAGGGCGCCTACGAGCAGTACTTC
CASGFPLRQGAYEQYF
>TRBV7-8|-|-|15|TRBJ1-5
TGTGCCAGCAGCCGCTCGGCGGCGGGGAGGCAGCCCCAGCATTTT
CASSRSAAGRQPQHF
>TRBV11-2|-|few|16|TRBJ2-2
TGTGCCAGCAGCTTAGGGTACAGAACGAACACCGGGGAGCTGTTTTTT
CASSLGYRTNTGELFF
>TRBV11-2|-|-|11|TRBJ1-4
TGTGCCAGCAGCTTACAAGGGGATTTGTTTTTT
CASSLQGDLFF
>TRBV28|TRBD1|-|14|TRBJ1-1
TGTGCCAGCAGCCCACCCCGGACAGGGGGCCCGGCTCTCTTT
CASSPPRTGGPALF
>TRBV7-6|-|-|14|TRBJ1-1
TGTGCCAGCAGCTTAGCGGTCACAGACTCTGAAGCTTTCTTT
CASSLAVTDSEAFF
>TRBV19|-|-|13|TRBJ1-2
TGTGCCAGTAGTTGTGGGCGAAACTATGGCTACACCTTC
CASSCGRNYGYTF
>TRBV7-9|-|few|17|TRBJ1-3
TGTGCCAGCAGCTACCCCGTCCGGGCAGCCCAGGGGAACACCATATATTTT
CASSYPVRAAQGNTIYF
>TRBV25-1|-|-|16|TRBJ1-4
TGTGCCAGCAGTGAAAGGGGGTCAGGTCTGGGGGAAAAACTGTTTTTT
CASSERGSGLGEKLFF
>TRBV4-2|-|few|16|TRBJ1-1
TGTGCCAGCAGCCACGGGACACTTAACTTGAACACTGAAGCTTTCTTT
CASSHGTLNLNTEAFF
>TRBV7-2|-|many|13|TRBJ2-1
TGTGCCAGCAGTTCAGGGGGGTCTCCGGAGCAGTTCTTC
CASSSGGSPEQFF
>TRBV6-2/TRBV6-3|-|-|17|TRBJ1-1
TGTGCCAGCAGTGACTCGCGTCAGAGTTTGAGGGACACTGAAGCTTTCTTT
CASSDSRQSLRDTEAFF
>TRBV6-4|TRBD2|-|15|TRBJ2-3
TGTGCCAGCAGTCTCTGGGGGGGGACCACAGATACGCAGTATTTT
CASSLWGGTTDTQYF
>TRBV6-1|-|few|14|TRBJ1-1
TGTGCCAGCCGGGCCAGGGACCATGACACTGAAGCTTTCTTT
CASRARDHDTEAFF
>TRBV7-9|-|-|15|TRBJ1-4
TGTGCCAGCAGCGGGGCACGAGGGACTAATGAAAAACTGTTTTTT
CASSGARGTNEKLFF
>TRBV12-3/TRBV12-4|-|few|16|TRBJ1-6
TGTGCCAGCAGTACCTCCATGGGGGCGGTAGGTTCACCCCTCCACTTT
CASSTSMGAVGSPLHF
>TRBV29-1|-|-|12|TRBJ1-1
TGCAGCGTTCCCAGCGGGGCATGGGGAGCTTTCTTT
CSVPSGAWGAFF
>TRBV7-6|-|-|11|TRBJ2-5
TGTGCCATCGGACTTGAGGGGCCCCAGTACTTC
CAIGLEGPQYF
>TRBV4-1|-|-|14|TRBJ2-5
TGCGCCAGCAGCCAAGTTGGCAGCCGGGAGACCCAGTACTTC
CASSQVGSRETQYF
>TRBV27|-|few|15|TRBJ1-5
TGTGCCAGCAGAGCAACAGGGTCTGAAGGACAGCCCCAGCATTTT
CASRATGSEGQPQHF
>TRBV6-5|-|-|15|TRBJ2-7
TGTGCCAGCAGTTACTCGATGGGGATCTCCTACGAGCAGTACTTC
CASSYSMGISYEQYF
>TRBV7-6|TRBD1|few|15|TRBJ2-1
TGTGCCAGCAGCTATCGGACAGGTCTCTACAATGAGCAGTTCTTC
CASSYRTGLYNEQFF
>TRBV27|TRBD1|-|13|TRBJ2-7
TGTGCCAGCATGACAGGGGCGGAAAACGAGCAGTACTTC
CASMTGAENEQYF
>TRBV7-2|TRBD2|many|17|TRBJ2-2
TGTGCCAGCAGCTTAGGTCTAGCGGGGCCTATATTTGGGGAGCTGTTTTTT
CASSLGLAGPIFGELFF
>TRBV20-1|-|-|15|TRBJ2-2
TGCAGTGCTAGAAATACGTTCGCGAACACCGGGGAGCTGTTTTTT
CSARNTFANTGELFF
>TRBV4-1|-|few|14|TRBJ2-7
TGCGCCAGCAGCCAAGACGGGCCAGGGTACGAGCAGTACTTC
CASSQDGPGYEQYF
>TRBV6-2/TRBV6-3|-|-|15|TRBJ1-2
TGTGCCAGCAGTTACTCTCGGACAGAAGACTATGGCTACACCTTC
CASSYSRTEDYGYTF